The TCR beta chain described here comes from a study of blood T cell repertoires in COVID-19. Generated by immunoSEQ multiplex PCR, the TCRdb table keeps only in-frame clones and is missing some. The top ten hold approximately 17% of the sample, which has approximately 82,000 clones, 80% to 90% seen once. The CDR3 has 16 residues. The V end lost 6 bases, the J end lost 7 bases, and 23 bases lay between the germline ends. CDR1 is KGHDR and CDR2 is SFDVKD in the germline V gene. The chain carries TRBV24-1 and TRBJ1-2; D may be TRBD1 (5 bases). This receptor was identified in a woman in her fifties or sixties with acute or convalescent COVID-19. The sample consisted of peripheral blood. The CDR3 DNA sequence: TGTGCCACCAGTCCCTCTCCCGACAGCACGATGCCTGGCTACACCTTC. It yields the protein CATSPSPDSTMPGYTF.